This TCR beta chain originates from a study of cytomegalovirus exposure and HLA in healthy donors. Study results and limitations: Later analysis demonstrated an association between a missense DCLRE1C variant and TCR beta V- and J-gene trimming.

To note about this clone: Its target is not known.

The CDR3 loop spans 12 amino acids. Germline lookup yields CDR1 GTSNPN and CDR2 SVGIG (reference sequence). V lost 3 bases and J 13 bases, leaving 16 bases between the germline ends. Researchers ran the PCR with 60 Vbeta and 13 Jbeta primers. Clones were sequenced by immunoSEQ multiplex PCR, and TCRdb holds only the in-frame ones, with some missing. The table includes about 110,000 clones, about 86% detected once. The sample taken for sequencing was PBMCs. This TCR came from a man between 40 and 49 years old in good health and CMV-seronegative. The gene calls are TRBV30 and TRBJ2-1, with a tentative D call TRBD1 (6 bases). The CDR3 DNA reads TGTGCCTGGAGCGCCACCGGGACAAAACAGTTCTTC. Its translation is CAWSATGTKQFF.